This is a list of T cell receptor beta chains from one sample in a study of cytomegalovirus exposure and HLA in healthy donors. The method was immunoSEQ multiplex PCR; TCRdb's version includes in-frame clones alone and lacks a portion of them. Here the sample spans about 180,000 clones, more than 75% being singletons. Sequencing was done on a sample of PBMCs. The receptors stem from a woman aged 30 to 39 in good health and CMV-seropositive. The CDR3 runs from the conserved cysteine through the conserved F or W. The D gene is left open where the match is weak. Some rows have no size entry. The others give once, few or many, or a class for an expanded clone.

CDR3aa	CDR3nt	j_gene	v_gene	abundance	d_gene
CASSLDRGANGELFF	TGTGCCAGCAGTTTGGACAGGGGGGCGAACGGGGAGCTGTTTTTT	TRBJ2-2	TRBV28	NA	TRBD1
CASSTGTAKYEQYF	TGCGCCAGCAGCACCGGGACAGCTAAGTACGAGCAGTACTTC	TRBJ2-7	TRBV5-1	NA	TRBD1
CASSMTRNEQYF	TGTGCCAGCAGCATGACACGGAACGAGCAGTACTTC	TRBJ2-7	TRBV7-2	few	NA
CASTVLTTGNGYTF	TGTGCCAGCACAGTGTTAACGACAGGGAATGGCTACACCTTC	TRBJ1-2	TRBV28	NA	TRBD1
CASSPMPRGGPDTQYF	TGTGCCAGCTCACCAATGCCCAGGGGAGGGCCAGATACGCAGTATTTT	TRBJ2-3	TRBV18	NA	NA
CASSVASTGGNYGYTF	TGTGCCAGCAGCGTAGCTTCGACAGGGGGCAACTATGGCTACACCTTC	TRBJ1-2	TRBV9	NA	TRBD1
CAWSTSDVRWTDTQYF	TGTGCCTGGAGTACTAGCGACGTGCGGTGGACAGATACGCAGTATTTT	TRBJ2-3	TRBV30	once	TRBD2
CASSLWEEYTDTQYF	TGTGCCAGCAGCTTGTGGGAGGAATACACAGATACGCAGTATTTT	TRBJ2-3	TRBV5-6	NA	NA
CASSLVAGPPTDTQYF	TGTGCCAGCAGTTTAGTTGCGGGACCCCCCACAGATACGCAGTATTTT	TRBJ2-3	TRBV28	NA	NA
CASSRTGGDKNIQYF	TGTGCCAGCAGCCGGACAGGGGGCGACAAAAACATTCAGTACTTC	TRBJ2-4	TRBV4-2	NA	TRBD1
CASSLPGTGVYGYTF	TGTGCCAGCTCACTCCCCGGGACAGGGGTGTATGGCTACACCTTC	TRBJ1-2	TRBV18	once	TRBD1
CASSLTREAGELFF	TGTGCCAGCAGTTTAACCAGGGAAGCCGGGGAGCTGTTTTTT	TRBJ2-2	TRBV27	NA	NA
CASSAPLAGVPSGANVLTF	TGTGCCAGCAGCGCCCCACTAGCGGGGGTACCTTCTGGGGCCAACGTCCTGACTTTC	TRBJ2-6	TRBV9	NA	TRBD2
CASSYSPDANYGYTF	TGTGCCAGCAGTTACTCGCCAGATGCTAACTATGGCTACACCTTC	TRBJ1-2	TRBV6-6	NA	NA
CASSRGHYETQYF	TGCGCCAGCAGTCGAGGGCATTACGAGACCCAGTACTTC	TRBJ2-5	TRBV23-1	NA	NA
CASSILGQSYEQYF	TGTGCCAGCAGTATATTGGGGCAGTCCTACGAGCAGTACTTC	TRBJ2-7	TRBV28	NA	NA
CASSQARTGNYGYTF	TGCGCCAGCAGCCAAGCTCGGACAGGGAACTATGGCTACACCTTC	TRBJ1-2	TRBV4-3	few	TRBD1
CASSQGEGREQYF	TGCGCCAGCAGCCAAGGGGAGGGGCGCGAGCAGTACTTC	TRBJ2-7	TRBV4-1	NA	TRBD2
CASSMTSGGANEQFF	TGTGCCAGCAGTATGACTAGCGGGGGGGCCAATGAGCAGTTCTTC	TRBJ2-1	TRBV27	NA	TRBD2
CASSLTVPGTQHF	TGTGCCAGCAGTCTAACGGTACCAGGGACCCAGCATTTT	TRBJ1-5	TRBV6-5	NA	NA
CAISGHGGSTDTQYF	TGTGCCATCAGTGGTCATGGCGGAAGCACAGATACGCAGTATTTT	TRBJ2-3	TRBV10-3	NA	NA
CASSLERGSGTGELFF	TGCGCCAGCAGCTTGGAGCGGGGGAGTGGAACCGGGGAGCTGTTTTTT	TRBJ2-2	TRBV5-1	few	TRBD2
CASSLVSGTGAYEQYF	TGTGCCAGCAGCTTAGTCTCCGGGACAGGGGCATACGAGCAGTACTTC	TRBJ2-7	TRBV7-9	NA	TRBD1
CASSHRAGSSYEQYF	TGTGCCAGCAGCCATCGGGCTGGGAGCTCCTACGAGCAGTACTTC	TRBJ2-7	TRBV9	NA	NA
CASSLDLSTNDWRGYTF	TGTGCCAGCAGCTTAGATCTGTCCACCAACGACTGGAGGGGCTACACCTTC	TRBJ1-2	TRBV7-6	NA	NA
CASSQGQGAGGYTF	TGTGCCAGCAGTCAGGGACAGGGGGCTGGTGGCTACACCTTC	TRBJ1-2	TRBV6-6	once	TRBD1